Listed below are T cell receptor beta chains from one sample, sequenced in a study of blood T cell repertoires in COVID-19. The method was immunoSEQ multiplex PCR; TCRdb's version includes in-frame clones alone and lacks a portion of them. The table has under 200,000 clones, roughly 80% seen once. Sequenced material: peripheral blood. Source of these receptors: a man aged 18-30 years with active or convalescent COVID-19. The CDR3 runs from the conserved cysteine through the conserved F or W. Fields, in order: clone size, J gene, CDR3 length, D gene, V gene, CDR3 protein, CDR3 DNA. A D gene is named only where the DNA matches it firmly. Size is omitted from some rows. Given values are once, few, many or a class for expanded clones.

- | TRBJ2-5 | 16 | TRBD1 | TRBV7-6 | CASSLIPGQNQETQYF | TGTGCCAGCAGCTTAATCCCGGGACAGAACCAAGAGACCCAGTACTTC
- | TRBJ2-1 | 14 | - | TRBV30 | CAWSVQDFYNEQFF | TGTGCCTGGAGTGTCCAGGACTTCTACAATGAGCAGTTCTTC
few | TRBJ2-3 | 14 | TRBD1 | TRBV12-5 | CASGLDPGQGTQYF | TGTGCTAGTGGTTTGGATCCAGGACAGGGGACGCAGTATTTT
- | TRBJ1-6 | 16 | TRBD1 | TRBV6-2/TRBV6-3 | CASSYRDRGNNSPLHF | TGTGCCAGCAGTTACCGGGACAGGGGAAATAATTCACCCCTCCACTTT
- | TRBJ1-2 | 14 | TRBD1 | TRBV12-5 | CASGLGTGGGGYTF | TGTGCTAGTGGTTTGGGAACAGGGGGAGGTGGCTACACCTTC
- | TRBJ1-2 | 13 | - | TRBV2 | CASSELGLGGYTF | TGTGCCAGCAGTGAGCTGGGACTGGGAGGCTACACCTTC
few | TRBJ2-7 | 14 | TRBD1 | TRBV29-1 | CSVDATGGGNEQYF | TGCAGCGTTGATGCCACAGGGGGCGGAAACGAGCAGTACTTC
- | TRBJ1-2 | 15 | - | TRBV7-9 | CASSDLIRGEEGYTF | TGTGCCAGCAGCGATCTGATCAGGGGCGAGGAGGGCTACACCTTC
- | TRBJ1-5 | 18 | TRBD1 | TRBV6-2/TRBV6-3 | CASSSRDRGFLRDQPQHF | TGTGCCAGCAGTTCCCGGGACAGGGGCTTTCTACGGGATCAGCCCCAGCATTTT
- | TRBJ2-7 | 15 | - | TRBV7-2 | CASSLDRGRTYEQYF | TGTGCCAGCAGCTTAGATAGAGGGAGGACTTACGAGCAGTACTTC
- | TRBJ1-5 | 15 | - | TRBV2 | CASSETRAFTEPQHF | TGTGCCAGCAGTGAAACCAGGGCCTTCACTGAGCCCCAGCATTTT
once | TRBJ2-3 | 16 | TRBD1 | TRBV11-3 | CASSLDGQGGRDTQYF | TGTGCCAGCAGCTTAGATGGACAGGGAGGAAGAGATACGCAGTATTTT
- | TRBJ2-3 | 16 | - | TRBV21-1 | CASSKEDRPSTDTQYF | TGTGCCAGCAGCAAGGAGGACAGACCTAGCACAGATACGCAGTATTTT
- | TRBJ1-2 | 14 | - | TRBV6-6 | CASSDTTDNYGYTF | TGTGCCAGCAGTGACACCACCGATAACTATGGCTACACCTTC
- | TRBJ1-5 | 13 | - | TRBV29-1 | CSASRGSNQPQHF | TGCAGCGCATCTAGGGGAAGCAATCAGCCCCAGCATTTT
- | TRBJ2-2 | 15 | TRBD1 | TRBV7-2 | CASSSDRGNTGELFF | TGTGCCAGCAGTTCGGACAGGGGGAACACCGGGGAGCTGTTTTTT
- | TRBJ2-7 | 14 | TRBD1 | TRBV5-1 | CASSFWTGGDEQYF | TGCGCCAGCAGCTTTTGGACAGGGGGGGACGAGCAGTACTTC
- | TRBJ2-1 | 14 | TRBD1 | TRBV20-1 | CSASTLAQGQGQFF | TGCAGTGCTAGTACCTTGGCCCAGGGACAGGGGCAGTTCTTC
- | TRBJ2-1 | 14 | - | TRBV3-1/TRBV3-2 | CASSPRSSYNEQFF | TGTGCCAGCAGCCCGAGGAGCTCCTACAATGAGCAGTTCTTC
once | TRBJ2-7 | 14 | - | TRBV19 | CASSMKLASYEQYF | TGTGCCAGTAGTATGAAGTTGGCCTCCTACGAGCAGTACTTC
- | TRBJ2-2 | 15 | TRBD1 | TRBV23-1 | CASSQSGGCFGELFF | TGCGCCAGCAGTCAATCAGGGGGCTGTTTCGGGGAGCTGTTTTTT
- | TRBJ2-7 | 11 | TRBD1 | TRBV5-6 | CASSRGQGPLF | TGTGCCAGCAGCCGAGGACAGGGTCCCCTTTTC
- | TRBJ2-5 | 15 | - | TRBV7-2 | CASSLLPGDQETQYF | TGTGCCAGCAGCTTACTCCCAGGGGACCAAGAGACCCAGTACTTC
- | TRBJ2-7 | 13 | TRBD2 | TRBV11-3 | CASSPGTSYEQYF | TGTGCCAGCAGTCCCGGGACTAGTTACGAGCAGTACTTC
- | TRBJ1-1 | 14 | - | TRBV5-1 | CASRSVLTVGEAFF | TGCGCCAGCAGGTCCGTCCTAACGGTCGGTGAAGCTTTCTTT
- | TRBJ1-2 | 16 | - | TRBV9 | CASSSRVRGSKGGYTF | TGTGCCAGCAGCTCCAGAGTGCGGGGGAGTAAAGGTGGCTACACCTTC
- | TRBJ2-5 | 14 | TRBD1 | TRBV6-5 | CASSYSNRGETQYF | TGTGCCAGCAGTTACTCGAACAGGGGGGAGACCCAGTACTTC
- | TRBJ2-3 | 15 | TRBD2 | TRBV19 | CASRRTSGRTDTQYF | TGTGCCAGTAGGAGGACTAGCGGGAGGACAGATACGCAGTATTTT
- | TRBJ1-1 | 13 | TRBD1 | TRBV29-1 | CSVSGTGGAEAFF | TGCAGCGTGTCCGGGACAGGAGGAGCTGAAGCTTTCTTT
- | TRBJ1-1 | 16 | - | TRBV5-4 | CASSLGDNRAGTEAFF | TGTGCCAGCAGCTTGGGGGATAACAGGGCGGGCACTGAAGCTTTCTTT
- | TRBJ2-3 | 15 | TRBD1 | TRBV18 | CASSRDRGRTDTQYF | TGTGCCAGCTCACGGGACAGGGGACGGACAGATACGCAGTATTTT
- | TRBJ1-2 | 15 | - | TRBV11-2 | CASSHGGDRGYGYTF | TGTGCCAGCAGCCACGGAGGGGACCGCGGCTATGGCTACACCTTC
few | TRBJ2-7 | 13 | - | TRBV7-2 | CASSLAGGYEQYF | TGTGCCAGCAGCTTAGCCGGCGGATACGAGCAGTACTTC
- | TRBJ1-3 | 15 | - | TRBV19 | CASWAGARSGNTIYF | TGTGCCAGTTGGGCGGGAGCCCGCTCTGGAAACACCATATATTTT
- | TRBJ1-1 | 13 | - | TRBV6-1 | CASSEAGGHEAFF | TGTGCCAGCAGTGAAGCAGGCGGACATGAAGCTTTCTTT
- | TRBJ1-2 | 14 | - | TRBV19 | CASSTPREGNGYTF | TGTGCCAGTAGTACCCCTAGGGAGGGGAATGGCTACACCTTC
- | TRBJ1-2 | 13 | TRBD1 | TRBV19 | CASRDRPNYGYTF | TGTGCCAGTAGGGACAGGCCGAACTATGGCTACACCTTC
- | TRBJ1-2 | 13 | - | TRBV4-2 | CASSQGGSYGYTF | TGTGCCAGCAGCCAGGGGGGAAGTTATGGCTACACCTTC
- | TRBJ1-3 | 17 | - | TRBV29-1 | CSVEEPYDDSTGNTIYF | TGCAGCGTTGAAGAGCCCTACGACGACAGCACTGGAAACACCATATATTTT
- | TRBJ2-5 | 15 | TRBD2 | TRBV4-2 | CASSQGLAGGETQYF | TGTGCCAGCAGCCAAGGACTAGCGGGAGGGGAGACCCAGTACTTC
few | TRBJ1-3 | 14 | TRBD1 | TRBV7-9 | CASSTRTGGNTIYF | TGTGCCAGCAGCACTCGGACAGGGGGAAACACCATATATTTT
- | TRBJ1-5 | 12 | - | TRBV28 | CASEQTNQPQHF | TGTGCCAGCGAACAGACAAATCAGCCCCAGCATTTT
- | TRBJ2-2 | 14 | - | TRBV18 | CASSLEGEPGELFF | TGTGCCAGCTCACTGGAGGGAGAACCCGGGGAGCTGTTTTTT
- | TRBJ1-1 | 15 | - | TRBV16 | CASSPLQGGDTEAFF | TGTGCCAGCAGCCCCTTACAGGGAGGGGACACTGAAGCTTTCTTT
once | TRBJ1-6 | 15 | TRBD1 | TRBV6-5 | CASSYGDRGDSPLHF | TGTGCCAGCAGTTACGGGGACAGGGGTGATTCACCCCTCCACTTT
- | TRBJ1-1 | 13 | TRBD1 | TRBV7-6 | CASSQGARTEAFF | TGTGCCAGCAGCCAGGGGGCAAGGACTGAAGCTTTCTTT
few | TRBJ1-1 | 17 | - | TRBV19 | CASSISGGLGMNTEAFF | TGTGCCAGTAGTATATCCGGGGGGTTGGGGATGAACACTGAAGCTTTCTTT
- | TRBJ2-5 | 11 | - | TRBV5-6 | CASSHWETQYF | TGTGCCAGCAGCCACTGGGAGACCCAGTACTTC
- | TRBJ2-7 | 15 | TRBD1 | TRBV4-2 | CASSQRQGESYEQYF | TGTGCCAGCAGCCAACGGCAGGGGGAGTCCTACGAGCAGTACTTC
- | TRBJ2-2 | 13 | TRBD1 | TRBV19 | CASNTGQGGELFF | TGTGCCAGTAACACCGGACAGGGCGGGGAGCTGTTTTTT
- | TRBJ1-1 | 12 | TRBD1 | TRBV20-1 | CSASSRGTSNGF | TGCAGTGCTAGTTCCAGGGGGACATCAAACGGGTTT
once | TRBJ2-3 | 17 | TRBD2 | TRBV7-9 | CASSLAGLVDSTDTQYF | TGTGCCAGCAGCTTAGCGGGACTAGTAGATAGCACAGATACGCAGTATTTT
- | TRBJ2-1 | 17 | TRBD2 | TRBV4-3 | CASSQDLGLAVYNEQFF | TGCGCCAGCAGCCAAGATCTTGGACTAGCGGTCTACAATGAGCAGTTCTTC
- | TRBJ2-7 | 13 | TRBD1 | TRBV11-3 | CASSPDRDDEQYF | TGTGCCAGCAGCCCGGACAGGGATGACGAGCAGTACTTC
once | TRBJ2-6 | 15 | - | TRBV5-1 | CASSLDRTGANVLTF | TGCGCCAGCAGCTTGGACAGGACTGGGGCCAACGTCCTGACTTTC
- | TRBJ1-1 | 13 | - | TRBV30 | CAWSRGAETEAFF | TGTGCCTGGAGTCGGGGGGCGGAGACTGAAGCTTTCTTT
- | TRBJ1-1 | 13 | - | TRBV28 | CASSLGRDTEAFF | TGTGCCAGCAGTCTCGGCAGGGACACTGAAGCTTTCTTT
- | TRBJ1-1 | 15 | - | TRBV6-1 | CASSEGDKYYTEAFF | TGTGCCAGCAGTGAAGGCGACAAGTATTACACTGAAGCTTTCTTT